The TCR beta chain described here comes from a study of OX40 agonist ivuxolimab in advanced cancers. Sequencing was performed with immunoSEQ multiplex PCR; in TCRdb, only in-frame clones are kept and a portion is missing. The sample yields under 100,000 clones, nearly 90% seen once. Germline V lookup: CDR1 SGHNT, CDR2 YYREEE (reference sequence). This CDR3 spans 14 amino acids. V was trimmed by 4 bases and J by 5 bases, leaving 15 bases between them. This TCR derives from an adult with an advanced solid tumor such as melanoma, head and neck, liver or kidney cancer. The sample was CD4+ or CD8+ T cells sorted from blood, taken in a trial of the OX40 agonist ivuxolimab. The genes are TRBV5-4 and TRBJ1-1; D possibly corresponds to TRBD1 (5 bases). CDR3 nucleotides: TGTGCCAGCAGCCGCGGGGGAAGTGTTACTGAAGCTTTCTTT. The encoded protein is CASSRGGSVTEAFF.